There are many counts of the clone carrying this T cell receptor beta chain. Its specificity is unknown. This record belongs to a study of T cell repertoires in cytomegalovirus infection. Study summary: It can be stated that public TCR beta signatures indicated CMV infection as well as a matching HLA type.

CDR1 and CDR2 (germline): SGHAT, FQNNGV. V dropped 10 bases and J dropped 9 bases, with 25 bases sitting between them. CDR3 length: 15 residues. TCRdb re-derived calls from the reads in MiXCR, one entry per CDR3 protein. This table holds over 450,000 distinct CDR3 sequences, around 11% found once. Overall study results and limits: Summed public TCR beta family frequency identified CMV carriers bearing the relevant HLA. The response measured ex vivo was dominated by TCR beta clonotypes (HLA-C-restricted and CMV-specific).

The TCR comes from a human donor in good health (CMV status not recorded). Some clones in this sample may be carry-over from other donors' samples. This chain links TRBV11-2 with TRBJ2-1; D is perhaps TRBD2 (5 bases). Material for sequencing was PBMCs. CDR3 amino acids: CATGLRASSEGEQFF. In DNA form, the CDR3 reads TGTGCCACCGGCCTGCGGGCTTCGTCCGAGGGTGAGCAGTTCTTC. The full variable domain, its missing parts supplied by reference TRBV11-2 and TRBJ2-1, is EAGVAQSPRYKIIEKRQSVAFWCNPISGHATLYWYQQILGQGPKLLIQFQNNGVVDDSQLPKDRFSAERLKGVDSTLKIQPAKLEDSAVYLCATGLRASSEGEQFFGPGTRLTVL.